This T cell receptor beta chain was retrieved from a study of lymphopenia after photon versus proton radiotherapy. Data came from immunoSEQ multiplex PCR; TCRdb stores just in-frame clones and leaves some out. The data show around 7,300 clones, with about 92% seen just once and about 1.6% held by the top ten. The CDR3 contains 12 residues. Germline V lookup: CDR1 MNHNY, CDR2 SVGAGI (reference sequence). After removal of 5 bases from V and 5 bases from J, the junction contained 0 bases not matched to a gene. The sequence was collected from a woman in her 50s with cholangiocarcinoma. The J gene is TRBJ2-3, the V gene TRBV6-6, with 8 bases that match TRBD2. Sample: peripheral blood, taken from a patient treated with photon-based radiotherapy. The CDR3 loop reads CASSSGGDTQYF. The CDR3 DNA reads TGTGCCAGCAGTAGCGGGGGAGATACGCAGTATTTT.